This T cell receptor beta chain derives from a study of T cells in localized non-small cell lung cancer. Repertoires were generated with immunoSEQ multiplex PCR, while TCRdb's copy carries only in-frame clones and drops some. Seen here are more than 45,000 clones, 77% observed once, and the top ten hold less than 20%. Germline CDR1 MNHEY, CDR2 SVGAGI. The CDR3 is made up of 11 amino acids. V was shortened by 10 bases and J by 7 bases, with 13 bases between the two germline ends. The V and J genes are TRBV6-5 and TRBJ1-2; TRBD1 might be the D (5 bases). The clonotype comes from a man between 40 and 69 years old with stage I squamous cell lung carcinoma. Source: peripheral blood, taken before any cancer treatment. The CDR3 region is CATGNRRGYTF. The CDR3 nucleotides are TGTGCCACCGGGAACAGGCGTGGCTACACCTTC.